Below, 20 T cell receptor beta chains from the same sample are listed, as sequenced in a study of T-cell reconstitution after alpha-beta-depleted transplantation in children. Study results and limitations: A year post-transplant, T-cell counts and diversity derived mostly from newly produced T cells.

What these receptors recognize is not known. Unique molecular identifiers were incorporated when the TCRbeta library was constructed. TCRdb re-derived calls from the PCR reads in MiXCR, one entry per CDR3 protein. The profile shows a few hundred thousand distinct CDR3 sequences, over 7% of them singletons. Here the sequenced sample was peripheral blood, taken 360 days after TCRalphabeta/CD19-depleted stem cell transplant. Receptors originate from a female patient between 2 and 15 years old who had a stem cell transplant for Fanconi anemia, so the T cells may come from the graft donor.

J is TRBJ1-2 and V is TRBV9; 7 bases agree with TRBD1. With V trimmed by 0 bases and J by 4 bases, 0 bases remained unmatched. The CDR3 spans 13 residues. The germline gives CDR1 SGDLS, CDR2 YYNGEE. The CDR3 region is CASSVAGGYGYTF. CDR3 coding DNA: TGTGCCAGCAGCGTAGCAGGGGGCTATGGCTACACCTTC.

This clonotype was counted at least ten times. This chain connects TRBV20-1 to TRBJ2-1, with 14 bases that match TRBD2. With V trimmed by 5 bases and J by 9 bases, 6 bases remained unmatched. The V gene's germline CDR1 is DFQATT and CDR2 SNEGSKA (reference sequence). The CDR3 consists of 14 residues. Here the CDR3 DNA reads TGCAGTGCTCGACTAGCGGGGGGGCCGAGTGAGCAGTTCTTC. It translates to CSARLAGGPSEQFF.

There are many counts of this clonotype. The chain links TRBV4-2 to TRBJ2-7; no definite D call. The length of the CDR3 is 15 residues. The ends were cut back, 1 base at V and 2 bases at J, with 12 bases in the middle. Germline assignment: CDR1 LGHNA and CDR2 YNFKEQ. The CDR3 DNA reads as TGTGCCAGCAGCCAAGGAGGAGTAGTCCCCTACGAGCAGTACTTC. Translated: CASSQGGVVPYEQYF.

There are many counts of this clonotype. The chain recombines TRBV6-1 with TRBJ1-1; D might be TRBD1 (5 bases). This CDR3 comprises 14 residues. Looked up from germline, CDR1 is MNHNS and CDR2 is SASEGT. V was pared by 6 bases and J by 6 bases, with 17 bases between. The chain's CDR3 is CASSDRRGYSEAFF. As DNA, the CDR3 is TGTGCCAGCAGCGACCGGCGGGGCTACTCTGAAGCTTTCTTT.

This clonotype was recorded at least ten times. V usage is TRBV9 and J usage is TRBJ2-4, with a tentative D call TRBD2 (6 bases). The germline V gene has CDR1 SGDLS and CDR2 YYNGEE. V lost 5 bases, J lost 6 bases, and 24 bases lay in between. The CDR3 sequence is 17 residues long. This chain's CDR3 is CASSKDPAGKDPNIQYF. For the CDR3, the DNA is TGTGCCAGCAGTAAGGACCCAGCGGGTAAGGATCCAAACATTCAGTACTTC. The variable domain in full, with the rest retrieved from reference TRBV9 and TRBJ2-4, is DSGVTQTPKHLITATGQRVTLRCSPRSGDLSVYWYQQSLDQGLQFLIQYYNGEERAKGNILERFSAQQFPDLHSELNLSSLELGDSALYFCASSKDPAGKDPNIQYFGAGTRLSVL.

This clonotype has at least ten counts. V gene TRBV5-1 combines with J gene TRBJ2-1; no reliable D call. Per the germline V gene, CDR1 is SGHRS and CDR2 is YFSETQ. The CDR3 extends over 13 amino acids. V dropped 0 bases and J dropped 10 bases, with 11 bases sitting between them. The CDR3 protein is CASSLVTSPEQFF. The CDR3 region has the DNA TGCGCCAGCAGCTTGGTGACCTCCCCGGAGCAGTTCTTC. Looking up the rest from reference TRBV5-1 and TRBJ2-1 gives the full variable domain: KAGVTQTPRYLIKTRGQQVTLSCSPISGHRSVSWYQQTPGQGLQFLFEYFSETQRNKGNFPGRFSGRQFSNSRSEMNVSTLELGDSALYLCASSLVTSPEQFFGPGTRLTVL.

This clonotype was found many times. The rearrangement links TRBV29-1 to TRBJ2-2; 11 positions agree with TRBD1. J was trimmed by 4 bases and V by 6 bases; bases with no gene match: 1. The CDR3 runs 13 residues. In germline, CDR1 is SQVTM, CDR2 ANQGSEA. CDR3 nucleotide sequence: TGCAGCGTCGGGACAGGGGGCACCGGGGAGCTGTTTTTT. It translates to CSVGTGGTGELFF.

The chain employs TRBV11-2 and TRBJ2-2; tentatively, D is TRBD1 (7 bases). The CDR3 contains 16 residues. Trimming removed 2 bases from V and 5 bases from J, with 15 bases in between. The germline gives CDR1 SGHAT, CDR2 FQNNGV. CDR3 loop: CASSLIRQGGTGELFF. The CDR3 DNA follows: TGTGCCAGCAGCTTAATTAGACAGGGAGGAACCGGGGAGCTGTTTTTT.

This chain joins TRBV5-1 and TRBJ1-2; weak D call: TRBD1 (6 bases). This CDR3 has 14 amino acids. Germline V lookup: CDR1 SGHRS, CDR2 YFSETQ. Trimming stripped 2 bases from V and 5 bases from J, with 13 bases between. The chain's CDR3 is CASSFSTGIYGYTF. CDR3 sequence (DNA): TGCGCCAGCAGCTTCTCAACAGGGATTTATGGCTACACCTTC.

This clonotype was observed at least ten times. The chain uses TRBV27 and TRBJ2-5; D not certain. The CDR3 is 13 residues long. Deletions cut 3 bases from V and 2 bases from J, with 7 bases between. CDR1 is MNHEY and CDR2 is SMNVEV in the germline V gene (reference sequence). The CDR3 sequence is CASSFLGQETQYF. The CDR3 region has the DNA TGTGCCAGCAGTTTTTTGGGGCAAGAGACCCAGTACTTC.

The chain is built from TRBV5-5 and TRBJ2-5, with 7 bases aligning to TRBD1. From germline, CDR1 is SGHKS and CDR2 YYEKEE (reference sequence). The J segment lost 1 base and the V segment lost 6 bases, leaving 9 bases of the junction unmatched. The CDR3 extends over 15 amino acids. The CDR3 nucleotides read TGTGCCAGCACCTTCCTTGGGACAGTCCAAGAGACCCAGTACTTC. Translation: CASTFLGTVQETQYF.

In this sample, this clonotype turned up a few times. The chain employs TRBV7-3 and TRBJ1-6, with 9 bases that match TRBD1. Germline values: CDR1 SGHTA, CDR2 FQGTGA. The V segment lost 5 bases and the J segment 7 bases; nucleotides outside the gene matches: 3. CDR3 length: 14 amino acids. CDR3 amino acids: CASSTGTGNSPLHF. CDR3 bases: TGTGCCAGCAGCACCGGGACAGGGAATTCACCCCTCCACTTT.

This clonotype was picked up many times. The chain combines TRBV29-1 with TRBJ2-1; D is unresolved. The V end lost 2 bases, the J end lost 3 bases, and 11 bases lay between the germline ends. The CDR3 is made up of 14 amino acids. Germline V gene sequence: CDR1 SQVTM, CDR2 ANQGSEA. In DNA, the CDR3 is TGCAGCGTTGAAAGGGTCCCAGGCTACAATGAGCAGTTCTTC. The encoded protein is CSVERVPGYNEQFF.

CDR3 sequence reads: CATSDCRDPNREQETQYF. Here the CDR3 DNA reads TGTGCCACCAGTGATTGCCGGGACCCCAACCGCGAACAAGAGACCCAGTACTTC. This sequence joins TRBV24-1 and TRBJ2-5; D could derive from TRBD1 or TRBD2 (5 bases each). The V gene's germline CDR1 is KGHDR and CDR2 SFDVKD. This CDR3 has 18 amino acids. Deletions cut 2 bases from V and 2 bases from J, with 20 bases between.

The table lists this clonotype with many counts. The CDR3 sequence is CSVGRVAEAFF. CDR3 bases: TGCAGTGTCGGACGGGTGGCTGAAGCTTTCTTT. V gene TRBV20-1 combines with J gene TRBJ1-1; D not resolved. The CDR3 has 11 amino acids. Germline V lookup: CDR1 DFQATT, CDR2 SNEGSKA (reference sequence). Trimming cost V 7 bases and J 6 bases, with 12 bases left between them.

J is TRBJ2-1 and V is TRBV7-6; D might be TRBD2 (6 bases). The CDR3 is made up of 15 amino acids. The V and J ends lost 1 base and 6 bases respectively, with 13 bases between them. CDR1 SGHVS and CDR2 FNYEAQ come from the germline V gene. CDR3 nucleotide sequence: TGTGCCAGCAGCTTAGTGGAGGGGTGGGGCAATGAGCAGTTCTTC. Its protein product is CASSLVEGWGNEQFF.

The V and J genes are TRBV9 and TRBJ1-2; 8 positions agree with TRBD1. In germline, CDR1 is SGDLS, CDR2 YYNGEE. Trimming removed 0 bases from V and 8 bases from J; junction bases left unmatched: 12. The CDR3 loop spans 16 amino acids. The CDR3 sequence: CASSVGLVQGAGGYTF. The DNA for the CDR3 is TGTGCCAGCAGCGTAGGATTGGTTCAGGGGGCTGGCGGCTACACCTTC.

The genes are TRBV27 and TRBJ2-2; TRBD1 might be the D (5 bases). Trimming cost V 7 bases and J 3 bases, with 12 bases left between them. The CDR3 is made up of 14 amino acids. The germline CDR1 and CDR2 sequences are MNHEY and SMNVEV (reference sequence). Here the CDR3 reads CASTKDTYTGELFF. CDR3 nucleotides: TGTGCCAGCACTAAGGACACTTACACCGGGGAGCTGTTTTTT.

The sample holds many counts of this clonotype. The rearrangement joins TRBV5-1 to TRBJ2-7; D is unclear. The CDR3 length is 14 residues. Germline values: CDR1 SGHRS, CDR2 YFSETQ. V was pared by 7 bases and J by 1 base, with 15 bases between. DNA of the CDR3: TGCGCCAGCGCTTTGCTACCAACTTCCTACGAGCAGTACTTC. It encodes CASALLPTSYEQYF.

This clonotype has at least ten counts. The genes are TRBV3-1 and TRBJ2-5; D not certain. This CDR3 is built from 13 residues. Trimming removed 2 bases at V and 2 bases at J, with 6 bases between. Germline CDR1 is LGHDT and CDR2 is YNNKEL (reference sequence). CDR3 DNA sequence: TGTGCCAGCAGCCAACTTCCTCAAGAGACCCAGTACTTC. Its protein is CASSQLPQETQYF.